The T cell receptor (beta chain) under discussion was sequenced for a study of cytomegalovirus exposure and HLA in healthy donors. Turning to the study itself: About 85 million unique TCRs from HLA-typed donors were held in an early release of data.

PCR used 60 Vbeta primers and 13 Jbeta primers. Only in-frame clones appear in the TCRdb table, and some are missing; sequencing was by immunoSEQ multiplex PCR. The sample lists 110,000 to 150,000 clones; approximately 78% were seen once. Germline V gene data show CDR1 as SGHRS and CDR2 as YFSETQ. Trimming cost V 4 bases and J 0 bases, with 10 bases left between them. The length of the CDR3 is 15 residues. Note on this clone: Antigen specificity is unknown.

Findings and limits, study-wide: Some highly shared sequence variants likely arose as a pipeline artifact. The analysis excluded some indistinguishable V segments, including TRBV6-2 and TRBV6-3.

Sequencing was performed on PBMCs. This TCR came from a woman aged 18 to 35 in good health and CMV-seropositive. The V call is TRBV5-1, the J call TRBJ1-4; D unresolved. CDR3 sequence: CASSGDGATNEKLFF. The CDR3 DNA is TGCGCCAGCAGCGGAGACGGTGCAACTAATGAAAAACTGTTTTTT. Full variable domain (remainder filled in from reference TRBV5-1 and TRBJ1-4): KAGVTQTPRYLIKTRGQQVTLSCSPISGHRSVSWYQQTPGQGLQFLFEYFSETQRNKGNFPGRFSGRQFSNSRSEMNVSTLELGDSALYLCASSGDGATNEKLFFGSGTQLSVL.